The present T cell receptor beta chain was sequenced within a study of blood T cell repertoires in COVID-19. Study as a whole: Collection of acute and convalescent COVID-19 samples took place in the United States, Italy and Spain. PBMCs, B-cell-depleted T cells, or T cells provided the cDNA or gDNA that made up the material.

The protocol was immunoSEQ multiplex PCR, while the TCRdb copy is restricted to in-frame clones and leaves out a portion. The sample consists of about 150,000 clones, around four fifths of them appearing once. Germline CDR1 reads MGHDK; CDR2 reads SYGVNS. V lost 0 bases to trimming and J lost 8 bases, with 16 bases between them. The CDR3 length is 15 residues. Sequenced: PBMCs or T cells enriched from blood (not recorded which). The chain has TRBV25-1 and TRBJ1-2; the D gene is possibly TRBD1 (5 bases). The clonotype comes from a woman aged 40 to 50 who had recovered from COVID-19. The chain's CDR3 is CASSEYGQGARGYTF. The CDR3 DNA is TGTGCCAGCAGTGAATATGGGCAGGGCGCGAGGGGCTACACCTTC.